These 23 T cell receptor beta chains originate from one sample sequenced in a study of control samples from healthy donors and cancer patients. This table comes from immunoSEQ multiplex PCR, and its TCRdb copy is limited to in-frame clones, with some not included. The data hold about 150,000 clones, with nearly 95% observed a single time. The material sequenced was blood. These receptors came from a man aged 45 to 65 in good health.

V is TRBV28 and J is TRBJ2-7; D perhaps matches TRBD1 (6 bases). Germline CDR1 MDHEN, CDR2 SYDVKM. CDR3 size: 14 residues. V was trimmed by 6 bases and J by 5 bases, leaving 17 bases between them. The CDR3 DNA reads TGTGCCAGCAGGATACAGGGTTCCCTCGACGAGCAGTACTTC. It yields the protein CASRIQGSLDEQYF.

The V call is TRBV3-1 (or the pseudogene TRBV3-2), the J call TRBJ2-5, with 9 bases matching TRBD1. Germline CDR1 LGHDT, CDR2 YNNKEL (reference sequence). The CDR3 runs 14 residues. J was trimmed by 2 bases and V by 4 bases; bases with no gene match: 2. For the CDR3, the DNA is TGTGCCAGCAGCCGGGGACAGGGACAAGAGACCCAGTACTTC. Translating gives CASSRGQGQETQYF.

The chain recombines TRBV7-9 with TRBJ2-1; 8 bases agree with TRBD1. V shed 5 bases, J shed 4 bases, and the junction held 13 bases outside the gene matches. Germline CDR1 is SEHNR and CDR2 is FQNEAQ (reference sequence). This CDR3 is 17 amino acids long. The CDR3 nucleotides are TGTGCCAGCAGCCCAAAAGGGACAGGAGGATTTTACAATGAGCAGTTCTTC. This translates into CASSPKGTGGFYNEQFF.

V and J are TRBV19 and TRBJ1-1, with TRBD1 matching over 9 bases. Germline-derived CDR1 and CDR2 are LNHDA and SQIVND (reference sequence). The CDR3 length is 15 residues. J lost 0 bases, V lost 6 bases, and 5 bases had no gene match. CDR3 bases: TGTGCCAGTAGAGACGGACAGGGGCTGAACACTGAAGCTTTCTTT. Translating it yields CASRDGQGLNTEAFF.

The chain couples TRBV19 to TRBJ1-5; D remains ambiguous. Germline lookup yields CDR1 LNHDA and CDR2 SQIVND (reference sequence). The CDR3 consists of 16 residues. V was trimmed by 4 bases and J by 8 bases, leaving 21 bases between them. The CDR3: CASSTAFGLPREPQHF. As DNA, the CDR3 is TGTGCCAGTAGTACCGCCTTCGGGCTACCCAGAGAGCCCCAGCATTTT.

The J gene is TRBJ2-3, the V gene TRBV24-1, with D possibly matching TRBD1 (6 bases). Trimming left V 4 bases short and J 1 base short, with 11 bases between. Germline CDR1 reads KGHDR; CDR2 reads SFDVKD. The CDR3 contains 15 residues. The CDR3 reads CATSDPGQRTDTQYF. The CDR3 DNA is TGTGCCACCAGTGACCCGGGACAACGCACAGATACGCAGTATTTT.

V usage is TRBV15 and J usage is TRBJ2-1, with 8 positions matching TRBD2. The CDR3 extends over 16 amino acids. Germline V gene sequence: CDR1 LNHNV, CDR2 YYDKDF (reference sequence). V lost 1 base, J lost 0 bases, and 2 bases stayed unmatched. CDR3 in DNA: TGTGCCACCAGCAGAGGGAGCGGGAGCTCCTACAATGAGCAGTTCTTC. This gives the protein CATSRGSGSSYNEQFF.

The chain employs TRBV9 and TRBJ2-5; perhaps TRBD1 as D (6 bases). This CDR3 is built from 17 residues. In germline, CDR1 is SGDLS, CDR2 YYNGEE. V lost 2 bases to trimming and J lost 2 bases, with 19 bases between them. The CDR3 loop reads CASSVRWTRGFQETQYF. CDR3 DNA sequence: TGTGCCAGCAGCGTTCGCTGGACCAGGGGATTTCAAGAGACCCAGTACTTC.

V and J are TRBV27 and TRBJ2-1; 8 nucleotides line up with TRBD2. The V segment lost 4 bases and the J segment 5 bases; nucleotides outside the gene matches: 10. The germline V gene encodes CDR1 MNHEY and CDR2 SMNVEV (reference sequence). This CDR3 region has 16 residues. This CDR3 reads CASSSLAEKADNEQFF. CDR3 nucleotide sequence: TGTGCCAGCAGTTCACTAGCGGAGAAAGCCGACAATGAGCAGTTCTTC.

The chain has TRBV7-3 and TRBJ1-1; TRBD1 agrees at 7 bases. This CDR3 spans 13 amino acids. Germline values: CDR1 SGHTA, CDR2 FQGTGA. V lost 5 bases to trimming and J lost 8 bases; unmatched junction nucleotides: 8. CDR3 protein: CASSKTGSNEAFF. DNA of the CDR3: TGTGCCAGCAGCAAGACAGGGTCTAACGAAGCTTTCTTT.

DNA for the CDR3: TGCGCCAGCAGCCTCAGCGGGGCCATGGACAATGAGCAGTTCTTC. Encoded protein: CASSLSGAMDNEQFF. The V and J genes are TRBV5-1 and TRBJ2-1, with 7 bases lining up with TRBD2. V was pared by 4 bases and J by 5 bases, with 9 bases of the junction left unmatched. The CDR3 loop spans 15 amino acids. Germline CDR1 is SGHRS and CDR2 is YFSETQ.

The CDR3 region is CASSPRSGQGKEAFF. The CDR3 DNA sequence: TGTGCCAGCAGCCCCCGGTCGGGACAGGGAAAGGAGGCTTTCTTT. This chain connects TRBV5-4 to TRBJ1-1; TRBD1 matches at 9 bases. There are 15 residues in the CDR3. V lost 4 bases to trimming and J lost 11 bases; unmatched junction nucleotides: 15. The V gene's germline CDR1 is SGHNT and CDR2 YYREEE (reference sequence).

The gene calls are TRBV18 and TRBJ1-4; no definite D call. Germline V gives CDR1 KGHSH, CDR2 LQKENI. Trimming took off 6 bases at V and 5 bases at J, with 13 bases between the two ends. This CDR3 is 14 amino acids long. The DNA of the CDR3 is TGTGCCAGCTCTCCAGGAGGGTCGAATGAAAAACTGTTTTTT. This gives the protein CASSPGGSNEKLFF.

This chain's CDR3 is CAWSVLMGYWGYTF. DNA of the CDR3: TGTGCCTGGAGTGTGCTGATGGGCTATTGGGGCTACACCTTC. The chain combines TRBV30 with TRBJ1-2; D unclear. This CDR3 contains 14 residues. From germline, CDR1 is GTSNPN and CDR2 SVGIG (reference sequence). The V end was cut by 0 bases, the J end by 8 bases, with 16 bases between.

This chain joins TRBV3-1 (or the pseudogene TRBV3-2) and TRBJ1-1; D is uncertain. Between the trimmed V and J ends, which lost 0 bases and 6 bases, there was a span of 14 bases. Germline V CDR1 and CDR2: LGHDT, YNNKEL (reference sequence). The CDR3 consists of 15 residues. The CDR3 DNA reads TGTGCCAGCAGCCAAGAAATCCCGGGAAGGGCTGAAGCTTTCTTT. It codes for CASSQEIPGRAEAFF.

The chain joins TRBV6-5 to TRBJ1-5, with D tentatively TRBD1 (6 bases). Germline CDR1 MNHEY, CDR2 SVGAGI. There are 14 residues in the CDR3. V was trimmed by 6 bases and J by 6 bases, leaving 15 bases between them. The CDR3 nucleotides read TGTGCCAGCAGCCACGACAGGTTTACTCAGCCCCAGCATTTT. The encoded protein is CASSHDRFTQPQHF.

This clone was seen a single time. The CDR3 region is CASTTSGKYNEQFF. Here the CDR3 DNA reads TGTGCCAGCACGACTAGCGGGAAGTACAATGAGCAGTTCTTC. The chain couples TRBV6-5 to TRBJ2-1, with 11 bases identical to TRBD2. V lost 7 bases, J lost 4 bases, and 3 bases stayed unmatched. The CDR3 has 14 amino acids. Germline loops: CDR1 MNHEY, CDR2 SVGAGI.

The V gene is TRBV30, the J gene TRBJ1-5; no definite D call. CDR3 length equals 16 residues. Trimming removed 5 bases from V and 7 bases from J, with 24 bases in between. Germline values: CDR1 GTSNPN, CDR2 SVGIG (reference sequence). The CDR3 DNA is TGTGCCTGGTCCCCCTGGGCCCACTCTTTTGGGCAGCCCCAGCATTTT. Its translation: CAWSPWAHSFGQPQHF. Looking up the rest from reference TRBV30 and TRBJ1-5 gives the full variable domain: SQTIHQWPATLVQPVGSPLSLECTVEGTSNPNLYWYRQAAGRGLQLLFYSVGIGQISSEVPQNLSASRPQDRQFILSSKKLLLSDSGFYLCAWSPWAHSFGQPQHFGDGTRLSIL.

The rearrangement uses TRBV27 and TRBJ1-2; 7 bases agree with TRBD1. The germline V gene has CDR1 MNHEY and CDR2 SMNVEV (reference sequence). The CDR3 consists of 14 residues. The junction had 12 bases not matched to a gene; V was cut back by 6 bases and J by 8 bases. The CDR3 here is CASSPQGTSWGYTF. CDR3 coding DNA: TGTGCCAGCAGCCCACAGGGGACCTCCTGGGGCTACACCTTC.

This clone showed up just a few times. CDR3 region: CASSQGTRSETQYF. The CDR3 DNA reads TGTGCCAGCAGCCAGGGGACTAGGTCAGAGACCCAGTACTTC. The chain couples TRBV14 to TRBJ2-5; 8 bases match TRBD2. The CDR3 is 14 residues long. CDR1 and CDR2 (germline): SGHDN, FVKESK. The ends lost 3 bases at V and 4 bases at J; junction bases unmatched: 4.

The gene calls are TRBV19 and TRBJ2-7; perhaps TRBD2 as D (6 bases). Trimming left V 6 bases short and J 2 bases short, with 8 bases between. Germline CDR1 is LNHDA and CDR2 is SQIVND (reference sequence). The CDR3 loop spans 12 amino acids. CDR3 nucleotides: TGTGCCAGTAGAGGGAGGCCCTACGAGCAGTACTTC. It is translated as CASRGRPYEQYF.

The V call is TRBV3-1 (or the pseudogene TRBV3-2), the J call TRBJ2-2; D not resolved. V was pared by 1 base and J by 4 bases, with 13 bases between. In germline, CDR1 is LGHDT, CDR2 YNNKEL (reference sequence). The CDR3 has 16 amino acids. CDR3 coding DNA: TGTGCCAGCAGCCAAGCCACTCTTGGAGCCACCGGGGAGCTGTTTTTT. Protein product: CASSQATLGATGELFF.

The chain couples TRBV6-1 to TRBJ2-1, with unresolved D. Germline CDR1 is MNHNS and CDR2 is SASEGT. The V end was cut by 1 base, the J end by 5 bases, with 12 bases between. The CDR3 is 15 amino acids. Here the CDR3 reads CASSEVSRRNNEQFF. As DNA, the CDR3 is TGTGCCAGCAGTGAAGTAAGCCGGCGGAACAATGAGCAGTTCTTC.